This T cell receptor (beta chain) is from a study of blood T cell repertoires in COVID-19. This CDR3 contains 13 residues. The V gene lost 7 bases and the J gene lost 2 bases, with 11 bases spanning the gap. Data came from immunoSEQ multiplex PCR; TCRdb stores just in-frame clones and leaves some out. The repertoire holds about 250,000 clones, with 65% to 90% as singletons. The sequence derives from a man between 18 and 35 years old who had recovered from COVID-19. The specimen was PBMCs or T cells enriched from blood (not recorded which). The chain employs TRBV12-3 or TRBV12-4 and TRBJ1-2; D gene ambiguous. CDR3 bases: TGTGCCAGCACTCTGGTGCTAAACTATGGCTACACCTTC. Protein: CASTLVLNYGYTF.